This entry describes one TCR beta chain. Which antigen it targets is not known. No per-base quality is available; no much larger clone lies one base away. The germline V gene gives CDR1 as SGHTA and CDR2 as FQGNSA. Including cysteine and phenylalanine, the CDR3 has 16 amino acids. Kept here is only the CDR3 DNA, which spans 48 bases and is read in frame from base 1. V is trimmed back by 4 bases and J by 0 bases, and the junction contains 3 bases that no gene match accounts for. This record belongs to a study of blood T cell repertoires in COVID-19 (dated by TCRdb to between 2020 and 2021). Study-wide context: Samples covering the acute and convalescent phases of COVID-19 were provided by collaborators in the United States, Italy and Spain. The repertoires were released in a freely available public database meant as a resource for research on the immune response to SARS-CoV-2. Deeply sampled blood TCRbeta repertoires from subjects exposed to, actively infected with, or recovered from COVID-19 were included in the dataset. The prospective study material was composed of cDNA or gDNA derived from T cells, B-cell-depleted T cells, or PBMCs. HLA class I and class II types, where available, came from metadata supplied by the sample provider rather than from assay-based typing. A de-identified subject ID, COVID-19 status, age in years and sex were almost always included in the sample metadata. Samples came from the ongoing ImmuneRACE study (first 160 participants) plus 1,254 subjects from 6 global collaborators.

The immunoSEQ Assay, a bias-controlled multiplex PCR, was used to amplify TCRbeta CDR3 regions from genomic DNA. The paper's processing steps were these. Within the assay, amplification of reference gene primers was used to estimate how many nucleated cells each sample contained. To quantify the absolute abundance of each unique TCRbeta CDR3 rearrangement, sequence reads were collapsed and filtered. Productive Simpson clonality was computed per sample as the square root of Simpson's diversity index over productive rearrangements. TCRdb mirrors the immuneACCESS table, restricted to in-frame sequences. Some clones are absent from its copies; in checked studies, under half trace to an unresolved V gene, and the reason for the others is unknown. V and J calls and clone size are copied from that table; D and trimming were computed from the DNA. The sample table records 130,000 to 150,000 clones; about 88% of these occur just once. The ten largest clones take up about 2.5% of the sample.

The research as a whole found: The quantity of clinical and demographic metadata differed by source and by participant and was supplied without curation.

Whole blood was collected in K2EDTA tubes by collaborating institutions according to the institutions' own protocols. Collaborator samples were shipped for TCRbeta analysis as frozen whole blood, isolated PBMCs, or DNA extracted from either sample type. The sample was peripheral blood. This sequence uses TRBV7-2 and TRBJ1-1; TRBD1 agrees with 12 junctional bases. This TCR was sampled from a human donor in a cohort sampled during active COVID-19. At the DNA level, the sequence is TGTGCCAGCAGCTCCCGGGACAGGGGGCTGAACACTGAAGCTTTCTTT. This yields the protein CASSSRDRGLNTEAFF.